The text below deals with one T cell receptor (beta chain). Its matching antigen is unknown. TCRdb redid the calling of the multiplex PCR reads with MiXCR, one entry per CDR3 protein. In the table there are 50,000 to 85,000 distinct CDR3 sequences, approximately 47% of which are singletons. The sample originates from a study of breast tumors, draining lymph nodes, adjacent tissues. Germline assignment: CDR1 SGHVS and CDR2 FNYEAQ. The CDR3 runs to 15 residues. J gave up 2 bases and V 6 bases, and 7 bases lay outside the gene matches. Overall study results and limits: Luminal-like breast cancer showed significantly higher tumor–nontumor repertoire similarity than basal-like. Tumors had less TCR diversity than lymph nodes, more than nontumor tissue. Data only fit, rather than demonstrated, lymph node origin of most tumor T cells. Most tumor T cells seemingly derive from lymph node, then expand in tumor.

The J gene is TRBJ1-2, the V gene TRBV7-6; 9 bases line up with TRBD1. The sample was breast tumor tissue. The TCR sequence derives from a female donor with breast cancer. Some clones in this sample may be carry-over from other donors' samples. The CDR3, as DNA: TGTGCCAGCAGTCCCGGGACAGGGCCCAACTATGGCTACACCTTC. Its translation is CASSPGTGPNYGYTF.